The 17 T cell receptor beta chains below were found in one sample sequenced in a study of identical twins. Via MiXCR, TCRdb re-called the 5' RACE reads, giving one row per CDR3 protein. The table includes 210,000 or so distinct CDR3 sequences, around 6.9% detected once. The sample was also reused in another study, on yellow fever vaccine responses in identical twins.

What was sequenced was memory (CD45RO+) T cells sorted from blood. The receptor source for this set is a woman younger than 30 in good health.

This clonotype showed up many times. J is TRBJ1-6 and V is TRBV27; unclear D gene. The CDR3 totals 14 residues. The V and J ends lost 8 bases and 10 bases respectively, with 18 bases between them. Germline V lookup: CDR1 MNHEY, CDR2 SMNVEV (reference sequence). In nucleotides, the CDR3 is TGTGCCAGCTCAATGAAGATAACGGTGTCACCCCTCCACTTT. This translates into CASSMKITVSPLHF.

This clonotype was counted at least ten times. This rearrangement joins TRBV6-1 to TRBJ2-7; D might be TRBD2 (7 bases). CDR3 length equals 14 residues. Germline loops: CDR1 MNHNS, CDR2 SASEGT. V was shortened by 5 bases and J by 4 bases, with 15 bases between the two germline ends. The chain's CDR3 is CASSNLGGAYEQYF. The DNA of the CDR3 is TGTGCCAGCAGTAATTTGGGGGGGGCATACGAGCAGTACTTC.

In its sample, this clonotype was seen many times. The chain links TRBV9 to TRBJ1-4; tentative D call: TRBD1 (5 bases). V was trimmed by 1 base and J by 2 bases, leaving 12 bases between them. The CDR3 runs 16 residues. The germline gives CDR1 SGDLS, CDR2 YYNGEE. The CDR3 DNA reads as TGTGCCAGCAGCGTAACCGACAGCTATACTAATGAAAAACTGTTTTTT. It codes for CASSVTDSYTNEKLFF.

This clonotype appeared many times. The chain links TRBV6-4 to TRBJ2-3, with D maybe TRBD1 (5 bases). Germline CDR1 reads MRHNA; CDR2 reads SNTAGT. V was cut by 3 bases and J by 3 bases, with 13 bases left in between. The CDR3 spans 15 residues. The CDR3 loop is CASSEALSGTDTQYF. CDR3 nucleotide sequence: TGTGCCAGCAGTGAGGCCTTGTCAGGGACAGATACGCAGTATTTT.

As regards this clonotype: A much larger clone is a single base away; this may be a read error. V usage is TRBV7-9 and J usage is TRBJ2-5, with D possibly TRBD1 on 6 matching bases. There are 14 residues in the CDR3. From germline, CDR1 is SEHNR and CDR2 FQNEAQ (reference sequence). CDR3 DNA: TGTGCCAGCAGCTCCAGAGGGGGACAAGAGACCCGGTACTTC. Translating it yields CASSSRGGQETRYF.

This clonotype was recorded at least ten times. The chain recombines TRBV5-1 with TRBJ2-7; D is possibly TRBD1 (6 bases). V shed 0 bases and J shed 5 bases, with 21 bases lying between them. The CDR3 is made up of 17 amino acids. The germline V gene has CDR1 SGHRS and CDR2 YFSETQ. CDR3 amino acids: CASSLGRTRDTRHEQYF. The CDR3 DNA follows: TGCGCCAGCAGCTTGGGCCGCACCCGGGACACTAGGCACGAGCAGTACTTC.

This clonotype was seen many times. The J gene is TRBJ2-3, the V gene TRBV7-8; possible D gene TRBD2, 7 bases. The V gene lost 2 bases and the J gene lost 4 bases, with 10 bases spanning the gap. The CDR3 spans 14 residues. CDR1 and CDR2 (germline): SGHVS, FQNEAQ. CDR3 sequence (DNA): TGTGCCAGCAGCTTAAGGGGGGGGGCAGATACGCAGTATTTT. Translating gives CASSLRGGADTQYF.

The sample holds a few counts of this clonotype. This chain uses TRBV5-1 with TRBJ2-7, with TRBD2 matching over 12 bases. CDR1 and CDR2 from the germline V gene are SGHRS and YFSETQ. This CDR3 region has 18 residues. V shed 0 bases, J shed 4 bases, and the junction held 11 bases outside the gene matches. CDR3 sequence (DNA): TGCGCCAGCAGCTTGGTGGCTAGCGGGGGGGCCTGGATTTACGAGCAGTACTTC. It translates to CASSLVASGGAWIYEQYF. Combining the CDR3 with reference TRBV5-1 and TRBJ2-7 gives the whole variable domain KAGVTQTPRYLIKTRGQQVTLSCSPISGHRSVSWYQQTPGQGLQFLFEYFSETQRNKGNFPGRFSGRQFSNSRSEMNVSTLELGDSALYLCASSLVASGGAWIYEQYFGPGTRLTVT.

This clonotype was recorded many times. The V and J genes are TRBV7-9 and TRBJ1-2, with 8 bases aligning to TRBD1. The CDR3 length is 14 residues. Germline CDR1 is SEHNR and CDR2 is FQNEAQ (reference sequence). Trimming at V came to 6 bases and at J to 5 bases, leaving 8 bases not matched to a gene. In DNA, the CDR3 is TGTGCCAGCAGTTTTGACGACAGGGGATATGGCTACACCTTC. Translation: CASSFDDRGYGYTF.

This clonotype was seen more than once but under ten times. The J gene is TRBJ1-5, the V gene TRBV28; 7 nucleotides match TRBD1. The CDR3 sequence is 15 residues long. CDR1 and CDR2 (germline): MDHEN, SYDVKM. V shed 7 bases, J shed 0 bases, and the junction held 6 bases outside the gene matches. The CDR3 sequence is CASTDGTDSNQPQHF. Here the CDR3 DNA reads TGTGCCAGCACCGACGGGACAGATAGCAATCAGCCCCAGCATTTT. Looking up the rest from reference TRBV28 and TRBJ1-5 gives the full variable domain: DVKVTQSSRYLVKRTGEKVFLECVQDMDHENMFWYRQDPGLGLRLIYFSYDVKMKEKGDIPEGYSVSREKKERFSLILESASTNQTSMYLCASTDGTDSNQPQHFGDGTRLSIL.

The sample holds many counts of this clonotype. The gene calls are TRBV29-1 and TRBJ2-7; TRBD2 agrees at 13 bases. This CDR3 spans 13 amino acids. The ends lost 1 base at V and 6 bases at J; junction bases unmatched: 0. CDR1 is SQVTM and CDR2 is ANQGSEA in the germline V gene. The CDR3 bases are TGCAGCGTTGAAGGACTAGCGGGAGGCGAGCAGTACTTC. This encodes CSVEGLAGGEQYF.

This clonotype was detected ten times or more. The chain carries TRBV5-1 and TRBJ2-3; the match to TRBD2 covers 8 bases. This CDR3 has 15 amino acids. From germline, CDR1 is SGHRS and CDR2 YFSETQ. Losses at the gene ends were 4 bases for V and 5 bases for J; bases not matched to a gene: 9. In DNA form, the CDR3 reads TGCGCCAGCAGCGTCGGGACTAGTCTTAAAGATACGCAGTATTTT. Protein: CASSVGTSLKDTQYF.

The chain has TRBV3-1 and TRBJ2-1; D remains ambiguous. This CDR3 is built from 14 residues. Germline V gene sequence: CDR1 LGHDT, CDR2 YNNKEL (reference sequence). With 0 bases removed from V and 7 bases from J, the gap between germline ends came to 10 bases. In nucleotides, the CDR3 is TGTGCCAGCAGCCAAGACCGCTCGTGGAATGAGCAGTTCTTC. Its protein product is CASSQDRSWNEQFF.

This clonotype was seen ten or more times. The J gene is TRBJ2-1, the V gene TRBV12-3 or TRBV12-4, with a weak D call TRBD2 (7 bases). V lost 7 bases to trimming and J lost 7 bases, with 14 bases between them. This CDR3 spans 13 amino acids. The CDR3 spells CASKGGVGNEQFF. The CDR3 DNA reads TGTGCCAGCAAGGGGGGGGTCGGGAATGAGCAGTTCTTC.

This clonotype occurred many times. The V and J genes are TRBV5-1 and TRBJ1-1, with 7 positions matching TRBD1. In germline, CDR1 is SGHRS, CDR2 YFSETQ. V trimming: 4 bases; J trimming: 1 base; junction bases outside the gene matches: 4. CDR3 size: 14 residues. CDR3 region: CASSGDRRNTEAFF. The DNA of the CDR3 is TGCGCCAGCAGCGGGGACAGAAGGAACACTGAAGCTTTCTTT. Combining the CDR3 with reference TRBV5-1 and TRBJ1-1 gives the whole variable domain KAGVTQTPRYLIKTRGQQVTLSCSPISGHRSVSWYQQTPGQGLQFLFEYFSETQRNKGNFPGRFSGRQFSNSRSEMNVSTLELGDSALYLCASSGDRRNTEAFFGQGTRLTVV.

The table lists this clonotype with a few counts. This chain links TRBV3-1 with TRBJ2-1; D is undetermined. Trimming removed 4 bases from V and 12 bases from J, with 25 bases in between. Germline V gives CDR1 LGHDT, CDR2 YNNKEL (reference sequence). This CDR3 is built from 16 residues. The CDR3 bases are TGTGCCAGCAGCCCGACAACTCCTAGACGGTTTTCGGGGCAGTTCTTC. It codes for CASSPTTPRRFSGQFF.

There are a few counts of this clonotype. The genes are TRBV2 and TRBJ2-2; a weak D match, TRBD1 (6 bases). The CDR3 is made up of 16 amino acids. V lost 5 bases to trimming and J lost 1 base, with 14 bases between them. Germline V CDR1 and CDR2: SNHLY, FYNNEI. In DNA, the CDR3 is TGTGCCAGCAGTTTACAGGGACAACGGAACACCGGGGAGCTGTTTTTT. It translates to CASSLQGQRNTGELFF. Filled out from reference TRBV2 and TRBJ2-2, the complete variable domain reads EPEVTQTPSHQVTQMGQEVILRCVPISNHLYFYWYRQILGQKVEFLVSFYNNEISEKSEIFDDQFSVERPDGSNFTLKIRSTKLEDSAMYFCASSLQGQRNTGELFFGEGSRLTVL.